This record looks at one TCR beta chain sequence and its context. Its binding antigen is unknown. Qualities for individual bases were not recorded, and no much larger clone is one base off. TCRbeta CDR3 regions were amplified from genomic DNA using the immunoSEQ Assay, a bias-controlled multiplex PCR. The authors' pipeline ran thus. The number of nucleated cells in each sample was estimated by amplification of reference gene primers within the assay. To quantify the absolute abundance of each unique TCRbeta CDR3 rearrangement, sequence reads were collapsed and filtered. For each sample, productive Simpson clonality was calculated as the square root of Simpson's diversity index across productive rearrangements. TCRdb obtained this table from immuneACCESS and retained in-frame rearrangements with V and J assigned. These tables miss some clones; where compared with another copy, unresolved V genes account for less than half of the shortfall, and the remainder is unexplained. Clonal size and the V and J genes are those of that table, whereas D and trimming came from the DNA. This sample gives about 240,000 clones in total; approximately 83% of them show up just once. In total, the top ten clones hold 2.5% to 3.5% of the sample.

Participants in the prospective study were aged roughly 18 to 100 years, lived in about two dozen United States geographic areas, and enrolled through a virtual design. Cohort assignment in the prospective study relied on participant-reported clinical history from a screening survey and a study questionnaire. Mobile phlebotomists in the prospective study collected whole blood, serum and a nasopharyngeal or oropharyngeal swab from every participant. Additional blood draws and questionnaires over an approximately two-month period could optionally be provided by prospective study participants. Before DNA extraction, blood samples from the prospective study were shipped at room temperature or frozen. At the junction V is shortened by 5 bases and J by 11 bases, with 21 bases in between. CDR1 and CDR2, looked up from the germline V gene, are KGHSH and LQKENI. From the cysteine up to the phenylalanine, the CDR3 has a length of 15 residues. CDR3 DNA is the only sequence kept; it has 45 bases, read in frame from the first base.

The data stem from a study of blood T cell repertoires in COVID-19 (dated by TCRdb to 2020 to 2022). As for the study more broadly: The collaborator samples originated in the United States, Italy and Spain and spanned the acute and convalescent phases of COVID-19. Nearly every sample came with metadata listing a de-identified subject ID, COVID-19 status, age in years and sex. Where available, HLA class I and class II types were taken from metadata supplied by the sample provider and were not determined by assay-based typing. The repertoires were released in a freely available public database intended as a resource for research on the immune response to SARS-CoV-2. The material from the prospective study consisted of cDNA or gDNA derived from T cells, B-cell-depleted T cells, or PBMCs. The samples were drawn from the first 160 participants of the ongoing ImmuneRACE study and from under 1,500 subjects provided by 6 global collaborators. Deeply sampled blood TCRbeta repertoires from subjects exposed to, actively infected with, or recovered from COVID-19 were included in the dataset.

Summary of the overall study and its limitations: The quantity of clinical and demographic metadata differed by source and by participant and was supplied without curation.

The sample consisted of PBMCs or T cells enriched from blood (not recorded which). This TCR came from a woman in her 40s with acute COVID-19. The chain uses TRBV18 and TRBJ1-4; perhaps TRBD1 is the D gene, with 5 bases matching. The sequenced DNA is TGTGCCAGCTCAACCGCCTCAGGGTCCATGGACAAACTGTTTTTT. Translation gives CASSTASGSMDKLFF.